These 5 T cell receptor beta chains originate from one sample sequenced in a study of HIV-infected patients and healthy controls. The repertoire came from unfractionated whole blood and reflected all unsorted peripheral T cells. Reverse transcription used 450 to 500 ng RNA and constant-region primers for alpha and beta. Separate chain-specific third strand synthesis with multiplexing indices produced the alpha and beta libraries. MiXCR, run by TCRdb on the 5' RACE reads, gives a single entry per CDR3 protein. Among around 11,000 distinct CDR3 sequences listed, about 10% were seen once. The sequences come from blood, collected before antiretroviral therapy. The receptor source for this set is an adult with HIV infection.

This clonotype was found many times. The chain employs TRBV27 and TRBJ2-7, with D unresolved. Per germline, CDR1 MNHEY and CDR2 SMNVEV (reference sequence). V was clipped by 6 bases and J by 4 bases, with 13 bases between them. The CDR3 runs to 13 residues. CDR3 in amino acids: CASSPTVEYEQYF. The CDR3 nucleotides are TGTGCCAGCAGCCCCACTGTAGAGTACGAGCAGTACTTC.

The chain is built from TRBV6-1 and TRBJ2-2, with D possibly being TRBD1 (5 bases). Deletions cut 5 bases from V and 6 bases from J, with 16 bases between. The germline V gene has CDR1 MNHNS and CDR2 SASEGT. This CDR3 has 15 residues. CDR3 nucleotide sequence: TGTGCCAGCAGTCCCGATAGGGGTCGGGCCGGGGAGCTGTTTTTT. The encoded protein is CASSPDRGRAGELFF.

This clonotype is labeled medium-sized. In nucleotides, the CDR3 is TGTGCCAGCAGCTTTGGCCAAGGGGGCACAGATACGCAGTATTTT. This translates into CASSFGQGGTDTQYF. The chain links TRBV11-2 to TRBJ2-3, with a weak D call TRBD1 (5 bases). Germline assignment: CDR1 SGHAT and CDR2 FQNNGV. The CDR3 totals 15 residues. V gave up 3 bases and J gave up 1 base, with 11 bases separating them. Variable domain in full (rest from reference TRBV11-2 and TRBJ2-3): EAGVAQSPRYKIIEKRQSVAFWCNPISGHATLYWYQQILGQGPKLLIQFQNNGVVDDSQLPKDRFSAERLKGVDSTLKIQPAKLEDSAVYLCASSFGQGGTDTQYFGPGTRLTVL.

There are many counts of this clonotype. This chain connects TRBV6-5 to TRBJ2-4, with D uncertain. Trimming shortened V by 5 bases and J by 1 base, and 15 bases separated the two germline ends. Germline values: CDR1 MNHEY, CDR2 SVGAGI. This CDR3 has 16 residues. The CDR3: CASSPLRYSAKNIQYF. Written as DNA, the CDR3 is TGTGCCAGCAGTCCGTTGAGATACTCCGCCAAAAACATTCAGTACTTC.

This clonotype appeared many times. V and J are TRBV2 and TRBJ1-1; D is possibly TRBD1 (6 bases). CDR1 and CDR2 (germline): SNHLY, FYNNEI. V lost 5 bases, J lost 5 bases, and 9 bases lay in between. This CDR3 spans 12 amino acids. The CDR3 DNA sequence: TGTGCCAGCAGTACAGGGTCTACTGAAGCTTTCTTT. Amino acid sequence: CASSTGSTEAFF.